These T cell receptor beta chains were read from a single sample in a study of vaccination and CD4 T cells after COVID-19. Antigen specificity for these receptors is unknown. One entry per CDR3 protein results from TCRdb running MiXCR on the PCR reads. The data show 20,000 to 30,000 distinct CDR3 sequences, roughly 42% seen once. The sample was CD4+ T cells from blood, cultured in vitro. The receptors were sampled from a human donor who had recovered from COVID-19. Both conserved end residues are part of each CDR3. Fields, in order: J gene, clone size, V gene, D gene, CDR3 DNA, CDR3 protein. The D gene is left open where the match is weak. Only part of the rows carry a size: once, few, many, or a class if the clone is expanded.

TRBJ2-1 . TRBV20-1 TRBD2 TGCAGTGCTAAAGCAGGAGCTAGCGGGAGCCACTACAATGAGCAGTTCTTC CSAKAGASGSHYNEQFF
TRBJ2-5 few TRBV11-2 . TGTGCCAGCAGCTTAGTACATAGCGTTTTCGGGGAGACCCAGTACTTC CASSLVHSVFGETQYF
TRBJ1-6 few TRBV15 . TGTGCCACCAGCAGAGATAAAAATTCACCCCTCCACTTT CATSRDKNSPLHF
TRBJ1-6 medium-sized TRBV10-2 . TGCGCCAGCAGTGAGTCCTGGGGACACTCCTATAATTCACCCCTCCACTTT CASSESWGHSYNSPLHF
TRBJ2-6 few TRBV2 . TGTGCCAGCAGTTTCGGACCCCCTGGGGCCAACGTCCTGACTTTC CASSFGPPGANVLTF
TRBJ1-5 . TRBV7-3 . TGTGCCAGCAGCTTCATATCGGACAGCCTCTATTATAGCAATCAGCCCCAGCATTTT CASSFISDSLYYSNQPQHF
TRBJ1-4 . TRBV2 . TGTGCCAGCATTAGACGTCCGGGGTGGGATGAAAAACTGTTTTTT CASIRRPGWDEKLFF
TRBJ2-5 few TRBV7-2 . TGTGCCAGCAGCTTATTCCTTCACCAAAATCTAGAGACCCAGTACTTC CASSLFLHQNLETQYF
TRBJ1-1 few TRBV6-2/TRBV6-3 TRBD1 TGTGCCAGCAGTCGCGAGACATTACAGGGGACTGAAGCTTTCTTT CASSRETLQGTEAFF
TRBJ1-3 . TRBV7-9 . TGTGCCAGCAGCTTATGGGTGGGCAGACCATCTGGAAACACCATATATTTT CASSLWVGRPSGNTIYF
TRBJ1-6 . TRBV11-1 . TGTGCCAGCAGCTTAGGATGGACAGCCTCACCCCTCCACTTT CASSLGWTASPLHF
TRBJ2-1 . TRBV6-1 TRBD2 TGTGCCAGCAGGTGGGGGACTAGCCGCAATGAGCAGTTCTTC CASRWGTSRNEQFF
TRBJ2-1 . TRBV6-2/TRBV6-3 . TGTGCCAGCACATACTACAATGAGCAGTTCTTC CASTYYNEQFF
TRBJ2-3 . TRBV20-1 TRBD2 TGCAGTGCTAACCCACTGCTAGCGGGAGAGTGGGATACGCAGTATTTT CSANPLLAGEWDTQYF
TRBJ1-2 . TRBV5-1 TRBD1 TGCGCCAGCAGCTTAGGGACAGCACAAGCTAACTATGGCTACACCTTC CASSLGTAQANYGYTF
TRBJ1-5 . TRBV7-3 . TGTGCCAGCAGCCCTTCAGCGGGCAGCAATCAGCCCCAGCATTTT CASSPSAGSNQPQHF
TRBJ2-1 . TRBV7-9 . TGTGCCAGCAGCTTAGCGGGGACAGGAGCCGGGGGCGGGAGGGTACTATTCTTC CASSLAGTGAGGGRVLFF
TRBJ2-3 . TRBV11-2 . TGTGCCAGCAGCTTTGGGACTCTGACAGGTGCTTTGGATACGCAGTATTTT CASSFGTLTGALDTQYF
TRBJ2-1 . TRBV5-4 TRBD2 TGTGCCAGCAGGTTAGCTGCGGGACTAGCGGGAACCAATGAGCAGTTCTTC CASRLAAGLAGTNEQFF
TRBJ2-1 . TRBV5-4 . TGTGCCAGCAGCTTGGTAGGGCGTTACAATGAGCAGTTCTTC CASSLVGRYNEQFF
TRBJ2-1 . TRBV30 . TGTGCCTGGAGTGTACTCCCCGGGGTCTCCTACAATGAGCAGTTCTTC CAWSVLPGVSYNEQFF
TRBJ2-5 . TRBV5-1 . TGCGCCAGCAGCTTGCAGAGGGTAGAGGAGACCCAGTACTTC CASSLQRVEETQYF
TRBJ1-6 . TRBV28 . TGTGCCAGCAGTCCCTCAAATTCACCCCTCCACTTT CASSPSNSPLHF
TRBJ2-3 few TRBV15 . TGTGCCACCAGCAGAGTCGGGGGCGGAGGGGATACGCAGTATTTT CATSRVGGGGDTQYF
TRBJ1-5 . TRBV7-2 . TGTGCCAGCAGCCCGTATGACAGCTACAATCAGCCCCAGCATTTT CASSPYDSYNQPQHF
TRBJ2-3 . TRBV20-1 . TGCAGTGCTAGAGATACGGGGGAGGGCACAGATACGCAGTATTTT CSARDTGEGTDTQYF
TRBJ2-7 once TRBV6-4 TRBD1 TGTGCCAGCAGTGGCCCGGGACAGGGGGCCTCCTACGAGCAGTACTTC CASSGPGQGASYEQYF
TRBJ2-3 . TRBV7-9 TRBD2 TGTGCCAGCAGCTTAGGAATAGCGGGGAGATCCACAGATACGCAGTATTTT CASSLGIAGRSTDTQYF
TRBJ1-2 . TRBV7-6 TRBD1 TGTGCCAGCAGCTTAGGGGGGACAGGGCGAGCCTTC CASSLGGTGRAF
TRBJ2-1 . TRBV12-3/TRBV12-4 TRBD1 TGTGCCAGCAGTTTAGGGACAGGATACTACAATGAGCAGTTCTTC CASSLGTGYYNEQFF
TRBJ2-3 . TRBV28 TRBD1 TGTGCCAGCAGTCCGTGGACAGGGCTCACAGATACGCAGTATTTT CASSPWTGLTDTQYF
TRBJ2-7 . TRBV10-3 . TGTGCCATCAGTGAATGGCTGGGTGGTGGAATGGACGAGCAGTACTTC CAISEWLGGGMDEQYF
TRBJ2-1 . TRBV12-3/TRBV12-4 . TGTGCCAGCAGTTTACGGGCCCTTTACGGGACCCGCGCGGACTGGGCCTACAATGAGCAGTTCTTC CASSLRALYGTRADWAYNEQFF
TRBJ2-7 few TRBV6-1 TRBD2 TGTGCCAGCAGTGAATTTGGGACTAGCCCGTCCTACGAGCAGTACTTC CASSEFGTSPSYEQYF